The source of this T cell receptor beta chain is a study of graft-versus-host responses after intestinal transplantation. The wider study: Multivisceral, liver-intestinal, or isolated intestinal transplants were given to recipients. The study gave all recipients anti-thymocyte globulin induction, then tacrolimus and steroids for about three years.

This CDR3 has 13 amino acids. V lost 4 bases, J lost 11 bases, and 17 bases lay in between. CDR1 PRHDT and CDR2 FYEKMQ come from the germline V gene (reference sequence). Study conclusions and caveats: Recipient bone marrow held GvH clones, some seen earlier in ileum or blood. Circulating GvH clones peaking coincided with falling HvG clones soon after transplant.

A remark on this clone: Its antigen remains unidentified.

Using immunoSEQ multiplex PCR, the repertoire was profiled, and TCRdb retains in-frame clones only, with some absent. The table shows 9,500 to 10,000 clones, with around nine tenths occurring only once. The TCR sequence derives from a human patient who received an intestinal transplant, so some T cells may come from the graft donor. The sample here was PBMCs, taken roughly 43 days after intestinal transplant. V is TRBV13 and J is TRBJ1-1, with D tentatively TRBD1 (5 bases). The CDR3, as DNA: TGTGCCAGCAGCTCCGGGACCCAGATTTCCGCTTTCTTT. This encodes CASSSGTQISAFF.